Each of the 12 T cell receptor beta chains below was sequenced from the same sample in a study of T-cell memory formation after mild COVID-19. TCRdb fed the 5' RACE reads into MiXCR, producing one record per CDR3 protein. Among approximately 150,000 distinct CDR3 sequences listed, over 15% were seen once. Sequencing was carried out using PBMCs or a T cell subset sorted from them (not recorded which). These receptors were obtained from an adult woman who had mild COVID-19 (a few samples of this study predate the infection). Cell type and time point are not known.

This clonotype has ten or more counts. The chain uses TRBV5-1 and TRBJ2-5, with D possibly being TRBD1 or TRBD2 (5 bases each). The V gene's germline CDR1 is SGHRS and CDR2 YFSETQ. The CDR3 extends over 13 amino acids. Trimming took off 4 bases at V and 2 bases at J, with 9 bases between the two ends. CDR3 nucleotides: TGCGCCAGCAGCGGGGGACCGCAAGAGACCCAGTACTTC. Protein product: CASSGGPQETQYF.

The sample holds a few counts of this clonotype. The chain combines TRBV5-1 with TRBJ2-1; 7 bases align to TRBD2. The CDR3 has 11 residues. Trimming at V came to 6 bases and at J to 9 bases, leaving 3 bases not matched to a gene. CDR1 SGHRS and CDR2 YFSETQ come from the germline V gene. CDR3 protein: CASISGGEQFF. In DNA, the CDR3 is TGCGCCAGCATCTCGGGGGGTGAGCAGTTCTTC.

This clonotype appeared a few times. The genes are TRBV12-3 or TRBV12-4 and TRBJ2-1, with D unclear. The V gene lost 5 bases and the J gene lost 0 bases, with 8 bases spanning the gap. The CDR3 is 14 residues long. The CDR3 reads CASSLSISYNEQFF. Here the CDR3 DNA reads TGTGCCAGCAGTCTCTCGATCTCCTACAATGAGCAGTTCTTC.

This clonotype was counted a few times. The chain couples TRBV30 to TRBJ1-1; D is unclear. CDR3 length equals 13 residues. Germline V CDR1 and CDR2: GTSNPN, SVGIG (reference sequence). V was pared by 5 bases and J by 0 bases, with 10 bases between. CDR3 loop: CAWGEYMNTEAFF. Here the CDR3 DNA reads TGTGCCTGGGGAGAGTACATGAACACTGAAGCTTTCTTT. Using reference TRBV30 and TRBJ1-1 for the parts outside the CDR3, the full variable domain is SQTIHQWPATLVQPVGSPLSLECTVEGTSNPNLYWYRQAAGRGLQLLFYSVGIGQISSEVPQNLSASRPQDRQFILSSKKLLLSDSGFYLCAWGEYMNTEAFFGQGTRLTVV.

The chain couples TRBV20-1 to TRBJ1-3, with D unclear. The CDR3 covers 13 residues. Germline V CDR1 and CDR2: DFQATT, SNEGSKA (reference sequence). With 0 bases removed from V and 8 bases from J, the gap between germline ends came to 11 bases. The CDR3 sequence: CSARDAQKDTIYF. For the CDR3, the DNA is TGCAGTGCTAGAGATGCCCAGAAGGACACCATATATTTT.

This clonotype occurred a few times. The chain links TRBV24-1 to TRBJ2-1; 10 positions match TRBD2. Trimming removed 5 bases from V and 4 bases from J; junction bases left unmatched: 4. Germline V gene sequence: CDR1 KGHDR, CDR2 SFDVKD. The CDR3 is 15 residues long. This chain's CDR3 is CATSGTSGAYNEQFF. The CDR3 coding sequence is TGTGCCACCAGTGGGACTAGCGGAGCGTACAATGAGCAGTTCTTC.

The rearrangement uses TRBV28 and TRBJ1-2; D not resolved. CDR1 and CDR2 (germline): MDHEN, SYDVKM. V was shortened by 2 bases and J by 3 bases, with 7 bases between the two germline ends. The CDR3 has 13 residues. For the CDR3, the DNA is TGTGCCAGCAGTTTAGAGGAGGACTATGGCTACACCTTC. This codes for CASSLEEDYGYTF.

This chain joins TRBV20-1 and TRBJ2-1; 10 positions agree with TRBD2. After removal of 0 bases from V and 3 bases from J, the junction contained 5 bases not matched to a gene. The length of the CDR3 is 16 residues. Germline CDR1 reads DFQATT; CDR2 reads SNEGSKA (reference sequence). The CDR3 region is CSARDSSGGRYNEQFF. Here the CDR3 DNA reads TGCAGTGCTAGAGACTCTAGCGGGGGCCGCTACAATGAGCAGTTCTTC.

CDR3 protein: CSARPSTDREWEQYF. The CDR3 region has the DNA TGCAGTGCCAGACCAAGCACAGACCGGGAATGGGAGCAGTACTTC. The chain couples TRBV20-1 to TRBJ2-7, with D perhaps matching TRBD2 (5 bases). CDR3 length equals 15 residues. The V gene lost 6 bases and the J gene lost 7 bases, with 25 bases spanning the gap. CDR1 and CDR2 (germline): DFQATT, SNEGSKA (reference sequence).

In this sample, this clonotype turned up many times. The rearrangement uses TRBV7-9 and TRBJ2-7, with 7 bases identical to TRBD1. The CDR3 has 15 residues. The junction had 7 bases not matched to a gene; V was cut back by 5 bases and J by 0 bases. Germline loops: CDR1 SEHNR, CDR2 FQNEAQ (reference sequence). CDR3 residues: CASSNRDRLSYEQYF. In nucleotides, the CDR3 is TGTGCCAGCAGCAATCGGGACAGACTCTCCTACGAGCAGTACTTC.

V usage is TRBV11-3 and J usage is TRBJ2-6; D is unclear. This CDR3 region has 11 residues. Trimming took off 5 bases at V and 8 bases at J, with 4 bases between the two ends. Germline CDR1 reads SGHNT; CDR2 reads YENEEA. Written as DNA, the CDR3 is TGTGCCAGCAGCCTTACCAACGTCCTGACTTTC. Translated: CASSLTNVLTF.

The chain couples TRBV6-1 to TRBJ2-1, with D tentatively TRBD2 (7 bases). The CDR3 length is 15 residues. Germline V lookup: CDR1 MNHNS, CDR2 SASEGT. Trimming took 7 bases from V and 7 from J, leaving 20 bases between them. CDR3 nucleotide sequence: TGTGCCAGCATAGGATGGGGGGGGCCACGGAATGAGCAGTTCTTC. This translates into CASIGWGGPRNEQFF.